This T cell receptor beta chain came from a study of technical replicates of blood from a few donors. Sequenced by immunoSEQ multiplex PCR; TCRdb stores in-frame clones only, minus some. Among approximately 92,000 clones listed, roughly 95% were seen once. The sample taken for sequencing was T cells isolated from PBMCs. This TCR was sampled from a human donor in good health.

CDR3 sequence reads: CASSIFAGGATEAFF. The CDR3, as DNA: TGTGCCAGCAGCATATTCGCGGGGGGGGCCACTGAAGCTTTCTTT. The chain carries TRBV2 and TRBJ1-1; D might be TRBD1 (6 bases). Between the trimmed V and J ends, which lost 6 bases and 4 bases, there was a span of 18 bases. Germline V gives CDR1 SNHLY, CDR2 FYNNEI. CDR3 length: 15 amino acids.